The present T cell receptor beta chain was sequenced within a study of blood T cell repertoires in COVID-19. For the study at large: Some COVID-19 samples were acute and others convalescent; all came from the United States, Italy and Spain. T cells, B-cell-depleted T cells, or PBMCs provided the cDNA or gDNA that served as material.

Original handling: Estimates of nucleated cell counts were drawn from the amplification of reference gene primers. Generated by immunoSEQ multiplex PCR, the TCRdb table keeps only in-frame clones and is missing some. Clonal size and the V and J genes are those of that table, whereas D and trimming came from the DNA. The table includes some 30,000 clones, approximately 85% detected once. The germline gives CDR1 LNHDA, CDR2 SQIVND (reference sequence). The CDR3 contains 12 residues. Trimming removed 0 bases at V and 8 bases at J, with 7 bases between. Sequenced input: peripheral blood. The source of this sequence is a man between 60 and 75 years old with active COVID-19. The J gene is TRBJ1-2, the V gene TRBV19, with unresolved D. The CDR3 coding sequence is TGTGCCAGTAGTATAGATCAAGCGGGCTACACCTTC. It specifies CASSIDQAGYTF.